Each of the 18 T cell receptor beta chains below was sequenced from the same sample in a study of shared T cell receptors in the human thymus. The protocol was immunoSEQ multiplex PCR, while the TCRdb copy is restricted to in-frame clones and leaves out a portion. The repertoire holds more than 550,000 clones, with approximately 89% as singletons. These data also featured in a second study, about human thymus T cells.

The specimen sequenced was thymocytes. These receptors all stem from a boy in the first two years of life with a congenital heart defect.

The rearrangement links TRBV6-1 to TRBJ2-7, with D maybe TRBD1 (5 bases). Trimming took 1 base from V and 7 from J, leaving 8 bases between them. Germline V CDR1 and CDR2: MNHNS, SASEGT. The length of the CDR3 is 12 residues. The DNA for the CDR3 is TGTGCCAGCAGTGAAGGGCCAGGGGAGCAGTACTTC. It translates to CASSEGPGEQYF.

This clone has just one count. The chain carries TRBV5-5 and TRBJ2-5; TRBD1 matches at 7 bases. The CDR3 spans 13 residues. The V and J ends lost 0 bases and 4 bases, in that order; junction bases with no gene match: 0. Per germline, CDR1 SGHKS and CDR2 YYEKEE (reference sequence). The CDR3 nucleotides read TGTGCCAGCAGCTTGGGACAGGGAGAGACCCAGTACTTC. Translating gives CASSLGQGETQYF.

The rearrangement links TRBV30 to TRBJ2-3, with 11 bases fitting TRBD2. From germline, CDR1 is GTSNPN and CDR2 SVGIG (reference sequence). Unmatched junction bases numbered 19, after V lost 2 bases and J lost 3 bases. The CDR3 length is 20 residues. For the CDR3, the DNA is TGTGCCTGGAGTACCTCTTTTTCAATTCGACTAGCGGGGACGACAGATACGCAGTATTTT. It translates to CAWSTSFSIRLAGTTDTQYF.

V usage is TRBV4-3 and J usage is TRBJ2-2; D possibly corresponds to TRBD2 (6 bases). Between the trimmed V and J ends, which lost 5 bases and 0 bases, there was a span of 19 bases. The germline V gene has CDR1 LGHNA and CDR2 YSLEER. This CDR3 contains 18 residues. CDR3 nucleotides: TGCGCCAGCAGCGCGGGATCGGGACTGGGTCCGAACACCGGGGAGCTGTTTTTT. Its protein is CASSAGSGLGPNTGELFF.

This rearrangement joins TRBV6-5 to TRBJ2-1; the match to TRBD2 covers 12 bases. Germline assignment: CDR1 MNHEY and CDR2 SVGAGI. The V gene end was trimmed by 5 bases and the J gene end by 9 bases; junction bases not matched to a gene: 8. The CDR3 totals 15 residues. The CDR3 sequence is CASSATSGRSFEQFF. The DNA for the CDR3 is TGTGCCAGCAGTGCGACTAGCGGGAGATCATTTGAGCAGTTCTTC.

CDR3 protein: CASSEETSTDTQYF. DNA for the CDR3: TGCGCCAGCAGTGAAGAGACTAGCACAGATACGCAGTATTTT. This rearrangement joins TRBV10-1 to TRBJ2-3; D is undetermined. The CDR3 runs 14 residues. Germline V gene sequence: CDR1 WNHNN, CDR2 SYGVQD (reference sequence). The V end was cut by 3 bases, the J end by 0 bases, with 7 bases between.

The sample holds a few counts of this clone. V and J are TRBV16 and TRBJ1-6; 9 bases align to TRBD1. The CDR3 is 17 residues long. Germline trimming cut 5 bases from V and 10 bases from J; bases unmatched to any gene: 15. Germline V lookup: CDR1 KGHSY, CDR2 FQNENV. CDR3 protein: CASSYQPATGGNSPLHF. CDR3 DNA sequence: TGTGCCAGCAGCTATCAGCCGGCGACAGGGGGTAACTCACCCCTCCACTTT.

The V and J genes are TRBV6-4 and TRBJ2-3, with D perhaps matching TRBD2 (5 bases). V lost 2 bases and J lost 0, with 15 bases in between. The CDR3 contains 17 residues. Looked up from germline, CDR1 is MRHNA and CDR2 is SNTAGT. The CDR3 is CASSDRDGRTSTDTQYF. The CDR3 DNA sequence: TGTGCCAGCAGTGACCGGGATGGGCGCACTAGCACAGATACGCAGTATTTT.

V gene TRBV10-3 combines with J gene TRBJ2-1; TRBD2 matches 7 bases. The ends lost 6 bases at V and 9 bases at J; junction bases unmatched: 2. The germline gives CDR1 ENHRY, CDR2 SYGVKD. The CDR3 covers 11 residues. CDR3 sequence (DNA): TGTGCCATCAGGGGGGGGACTGAGCAGTTCTTC. Its translation is CAIRGGTEQFF.

This clone is a singleton in its sample. The V gene is TRBV11-2, the J gene TRBJ1-2, with TRBD1 matching 7 bases. CDR1 is SGHAT, CDR2 FQNNGV, per germline. J gave up 7 bases and V 5 bases, and 25 bases lay outside the gene matches. CDR3 length equals 19 residues. The CDR3 is CASSPGPQIDRVKPGGYTF. The CDR3 DNA sequence: TGTGCCAGCAGCCCAGGCCCCCAAATAGACAGGGTAAAGCCAGGTGGCTACACCTTC. The whole variable domain, filled in from reference TRBV11-2 and TRBJ1-2, reads EAGVAQSPRYKIIEKRQSVAFWCNPISGHATLYWYQQILGQGPKLLIQFQNNGVVDDSQLPKDRFSAERLKGVDSTLKIQPAKLEDSAVYLCASSPGPQIDRVKPGGYTFGSGTRLTVV.

Only one count was recorded for this clone. V is TRBV18 and J is TRBJ1-2; tentatively, D is TRBD1 (6 bases). V was clipped by 3 bases and J by 8 bases, with 10 bases between them. CDR1 is KGHSH and CDR2 is LQKENI in the germline V gene. The CDR3 is 12 amino acids. In DNA form, the CDR3 reads TGTGCCAGCTCACCTTTTGGGGGCGGCTACACCTTC. This translates into CASSPFGGGYTF.

The J gene is TRBJ1-2, the V gene TRBV4-3; D is perhaps TRBD1 (6 bases). V was pared by 3 bases and J by 7 bases, with 12 bases between. Germline V gene data show CDR1 as LGHNA and CDR2 as YSLEER. The CDR3 loop spans 13 amino acids. In DNA form, the CDR3 reads TGCGCCAGCAGCCATACCAGGACAGTTGGCTACACCTTC. It encodes CASSHTRTVGYTF.

This chain connects TRBV7-2 to TRBJ2-7, with TRBD2 as a possible D gene (5 bases). The germline V gene has CDR1 SGHTA and CDR2 FQGNSA. V was trimmed by 5 bases and J by 2 bases, leaving 13 bases between them. This CDR3 spans 14 amino acids. The CDR3 protein is CASSMGVSPYEQYF. The CDR3 nucleotides read TGTGCCAGCAGCATGGGAGTTTCTCCCTACGAGCAGTACTTC.

The chain combines TRBV7-2 with TRBJ2-1, with D possibly matching TRBD2 (6 bases). The CDR3 runs to 15 residues. The germline V gene encodes CDR1 SGHTA and CDR2 FQGNSA. Trimming pared 5 bases from V and 5 bases from J, leaving 16 bases between. The CDR3 bases are TGTGCCAGCAGCCCCGGGGGACGGGAAAACAATGAGCAGTTCTTC. Amino acid sequence: CASSPGGRENNEQFF.

The J gene is TRBJ1-3, the V gene TRBV7-2; tentatively, D is TRBD1 (6 bases). The CDR3 loop spans 14 amino acids. The V gene's germline CDR1 is SGHTA and CDR2 FQGNSA. The V end lost 4 bases, the J end lost 3 bases, and 10 bases lay between the germline ends. In DNA, the CDR3 is TGTGCCAGCAGCTCCCAGGGGAATGGAAACACCATATATTTT. This gives the protein CASSSQGNGNTIYF.

The genes are TRBV27 and TRBJ2-3; maybe TRBD1 (5 bases). V was shortened by 5 bases and J by 0 bases, with 18 bases between the two germline ends. Germline CDR1 is MNHEY and CDR2 is SMNVEV (reference sequence). The CDR3 contains 17 residues. The CDR3 coding sequence is TGTGCCAGCAGTCCCTACCCATGGGGCGGAAGCACAGATACGCAGTATTTT. Translating gives CASSPYPWGGSTDTQYF.

The V gene is TRBV5-8, the J gene TRBJ1-5; tentative D call: TRBD1 (6 bases). Deletions cut 6 bases from V and 0 bases from J, with 22 bases between. The CDR3 has 18 residues. The germline V gene has CDR1 SGHTS and CDR2 YDEGEE. The CDR3, as DNA: TGTGCCAGCAACTCCACGGACAGCCTAACTTATAGCAATCAGCCCCAGCATTTT. Protein sequence: CASNSTDSLTYSNQPQHF.

The chain links TRBV4-3 to TRBJ2-5; weak D call: TRBD2 (6 bases). Germline V gene lookup returns CDR1 LGHNA and CDR2 YSLEER. This CDR3 has 14 amino acids. Trimming removed 8 bases at V and 5 bases at J, with 18 bases between. As DNA, the CDR3 is TGCGCCAGCTGCACGGGAGTTCCTAGGGAGACCCAGTACTTC. This gives the protein CASCTGVPRETQYF.